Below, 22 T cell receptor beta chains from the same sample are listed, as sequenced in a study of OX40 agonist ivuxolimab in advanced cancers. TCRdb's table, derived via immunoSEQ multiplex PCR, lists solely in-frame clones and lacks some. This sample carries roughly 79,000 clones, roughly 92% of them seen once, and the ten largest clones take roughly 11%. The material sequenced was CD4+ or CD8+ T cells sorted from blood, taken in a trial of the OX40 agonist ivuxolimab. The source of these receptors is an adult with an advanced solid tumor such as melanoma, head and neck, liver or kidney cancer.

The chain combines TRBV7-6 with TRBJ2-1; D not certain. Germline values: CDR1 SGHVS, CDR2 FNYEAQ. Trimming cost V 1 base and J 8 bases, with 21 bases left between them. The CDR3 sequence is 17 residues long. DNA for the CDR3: TGTGCCAGCAGCTTAGGCATCGGCCCGAGCGTCGGCGATGAGCAGTTCTTC. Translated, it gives CASSLGIGPSVGDEQFF. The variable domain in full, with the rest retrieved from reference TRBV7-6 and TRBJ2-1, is GAGVSQSPRYKVTKRGQDVALRCDPISGHVSLYWYRQALGQGPEFLTYFNYEAQQDKSGLPNDRFSAERPEGSISTLTIQRTEQRDSAMYRCASSLGIGPSVGDEQFFGPGTRLTVL.

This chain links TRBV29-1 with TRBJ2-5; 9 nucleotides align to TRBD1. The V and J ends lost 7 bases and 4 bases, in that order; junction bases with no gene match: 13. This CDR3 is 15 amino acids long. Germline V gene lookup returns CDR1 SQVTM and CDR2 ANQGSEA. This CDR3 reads CSADPTQGAVETQYF. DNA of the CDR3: TGCAGCGCCGATCCCACACAGGGGGCCGTAGAGACCCAGTACTTC. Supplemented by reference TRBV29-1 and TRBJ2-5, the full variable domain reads SAVISQKPSRDICQRGTSLTIQCQVDSQVTMMFWYRQQPGQSLTLIATANQGSEATYESGFVIDKFPISRPNLTFSTLTVSNMSPEDSSIYLCSADPTQGAVETQYFGPGTRLLVL.

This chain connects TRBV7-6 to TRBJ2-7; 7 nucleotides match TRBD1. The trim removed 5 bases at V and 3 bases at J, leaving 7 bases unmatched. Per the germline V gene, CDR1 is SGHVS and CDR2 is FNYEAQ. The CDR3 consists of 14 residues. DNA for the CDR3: TGTGCCAGCAGCCAACAGGGGACCGGCTACGAGCAGTACTTC. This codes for CASSQQGTGYEQYF.

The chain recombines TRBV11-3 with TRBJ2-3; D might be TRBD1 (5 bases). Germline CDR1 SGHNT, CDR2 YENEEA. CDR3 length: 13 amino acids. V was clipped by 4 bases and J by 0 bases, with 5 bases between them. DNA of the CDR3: TGTGCCAGCAGCTGGACAAGCACAGATACGCAGTATTTT. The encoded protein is CASSWTSTDTQYF.

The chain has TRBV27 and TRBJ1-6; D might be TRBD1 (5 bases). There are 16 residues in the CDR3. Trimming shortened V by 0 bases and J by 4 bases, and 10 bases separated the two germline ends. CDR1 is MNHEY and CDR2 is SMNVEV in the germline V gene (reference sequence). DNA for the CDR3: TGTGCCAGCAGTTTATCGATGGGGGATTATAATTCACCCCTCCACTTT. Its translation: CASSLSMGDYNSPLHF.

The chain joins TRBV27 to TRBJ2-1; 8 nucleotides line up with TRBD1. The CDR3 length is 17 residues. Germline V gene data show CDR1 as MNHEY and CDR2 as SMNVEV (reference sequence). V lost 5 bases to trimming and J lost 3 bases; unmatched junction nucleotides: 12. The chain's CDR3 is CASSPRTGSDLYNEQFF. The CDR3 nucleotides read TGTGCCAGCAGTCCACGGACAGGGTCAGACCTCTACAATGAGCAGTTCTTC.

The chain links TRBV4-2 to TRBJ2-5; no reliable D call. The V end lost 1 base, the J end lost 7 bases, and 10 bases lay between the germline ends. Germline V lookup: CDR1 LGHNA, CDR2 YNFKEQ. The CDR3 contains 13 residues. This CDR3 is CASSQVADGTQYF. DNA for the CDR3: TGTGCCAGCAGCCAAGTGGCCGACGGGACCCAGTACTTC.

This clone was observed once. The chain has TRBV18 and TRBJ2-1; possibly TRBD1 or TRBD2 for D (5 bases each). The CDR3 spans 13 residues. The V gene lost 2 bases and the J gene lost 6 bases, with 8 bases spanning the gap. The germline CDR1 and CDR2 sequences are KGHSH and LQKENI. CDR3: CASSPEGLNEQFF. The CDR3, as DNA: TGTGCCAGCTCACCAGAGGGGCTCAATGAGCAGTTCTTC.

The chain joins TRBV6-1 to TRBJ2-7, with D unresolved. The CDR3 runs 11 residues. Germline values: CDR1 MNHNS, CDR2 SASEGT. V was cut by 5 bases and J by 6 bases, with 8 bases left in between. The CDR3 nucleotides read TGTGCCAGCAGTTTAAGACGCGAGCAGTACTTC. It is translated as CASSLRREQYF.

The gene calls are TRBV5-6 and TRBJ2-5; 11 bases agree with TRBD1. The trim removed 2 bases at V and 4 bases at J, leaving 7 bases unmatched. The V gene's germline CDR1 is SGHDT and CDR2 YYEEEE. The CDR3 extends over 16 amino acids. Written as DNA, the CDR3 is TGTGCCAGCAGCTTTTCAGGACAGGGGGCATCAGAGACCCAGTACTTC. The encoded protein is CASSFSGQGASETQYF.

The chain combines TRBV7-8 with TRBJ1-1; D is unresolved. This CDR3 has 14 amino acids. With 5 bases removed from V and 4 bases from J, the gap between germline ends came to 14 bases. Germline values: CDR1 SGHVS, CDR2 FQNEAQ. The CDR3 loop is CASSQSGGGTEAFF. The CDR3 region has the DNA TGTGCCAGCAGCCAATCCGGAGGAGGCACTGAAGCTTTCTTT.

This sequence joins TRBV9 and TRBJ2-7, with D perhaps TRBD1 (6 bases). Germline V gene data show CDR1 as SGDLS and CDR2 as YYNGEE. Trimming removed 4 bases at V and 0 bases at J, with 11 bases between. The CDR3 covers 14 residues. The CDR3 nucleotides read TGTGCCAGCAGCCCAAACAGGGCCTCCTACGAGCAGTACTTC. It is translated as CASSPNRASYEQYF.

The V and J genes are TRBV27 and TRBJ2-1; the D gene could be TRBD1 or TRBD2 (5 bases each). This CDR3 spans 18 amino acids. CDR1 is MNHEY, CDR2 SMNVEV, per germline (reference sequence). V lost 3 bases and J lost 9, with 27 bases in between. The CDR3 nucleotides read TGTGCCAGCAGTTTTTGGGGCAGGGTTAGCAGCGGTTTGGGTGAGCAGTTCTTC. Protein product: CASSFWGRVSSGLGEQFF.

The CDR3 reads CATSKERQGGQETQYF. CDR3 DNA: TGTGCCACCAGCAAAGAAAGACAGGGCGGACAAGAGACCCAGTACTTC. V gene TRBV15 combines with J gene TRBJ2-5, with 7 bases lining up with TRBD1. The CDR3 runs 16 residues. Germline values: CDR1 LNHNV, CDR2 YYDKDF (reference sequence). J lost 2 bases, V lost 4 bases, and 10 bases had no gene match.

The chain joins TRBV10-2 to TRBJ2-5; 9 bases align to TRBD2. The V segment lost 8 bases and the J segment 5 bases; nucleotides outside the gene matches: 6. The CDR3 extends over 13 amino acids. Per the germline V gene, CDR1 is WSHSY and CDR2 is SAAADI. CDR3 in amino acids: CASLAGGMETQYF. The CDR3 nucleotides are TGCGCCAGCCTGGCGGGGGGGATGGAGACCCAGTACTTC.

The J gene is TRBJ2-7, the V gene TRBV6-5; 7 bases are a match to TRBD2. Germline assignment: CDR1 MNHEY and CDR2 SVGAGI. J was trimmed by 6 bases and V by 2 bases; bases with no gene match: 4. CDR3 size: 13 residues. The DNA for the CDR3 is TGTGCCAGCAGTTACGGGGAGGGTAGCGAGCAGTACTTC. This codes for CASSYGEGSEQYF.

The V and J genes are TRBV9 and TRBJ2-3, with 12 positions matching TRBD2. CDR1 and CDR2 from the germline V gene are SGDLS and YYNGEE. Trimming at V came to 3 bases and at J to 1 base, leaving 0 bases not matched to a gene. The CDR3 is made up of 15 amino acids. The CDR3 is CASSGLAGGTDTQYF. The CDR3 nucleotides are TGTGCCAGCAGCGGACTAGCGGGGGGCACAGATACGCAGTATTTT.

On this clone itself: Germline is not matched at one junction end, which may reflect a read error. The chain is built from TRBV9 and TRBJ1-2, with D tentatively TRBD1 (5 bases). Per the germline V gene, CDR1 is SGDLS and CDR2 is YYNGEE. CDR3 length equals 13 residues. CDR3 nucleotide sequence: TGTGCCAGCAGCGCTTCCTCGGGGCAGGGACGGGTCTTC. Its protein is CASSASSGQGRVF. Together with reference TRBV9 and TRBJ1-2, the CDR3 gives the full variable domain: DSGVTQTPKHLITATGQRVTLRCSPRSGDLSVYWYQQSLDQGLQFLIQYYNGEERAKGNILERFSAQQFPDLHSELNLSSLELGDSALYFCASSASSGQGRVFGSGTRLTVV.

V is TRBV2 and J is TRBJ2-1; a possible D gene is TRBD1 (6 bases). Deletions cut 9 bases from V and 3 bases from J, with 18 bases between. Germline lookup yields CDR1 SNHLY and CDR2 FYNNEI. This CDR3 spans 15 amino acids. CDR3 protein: CARHEQGQFYNEQFF. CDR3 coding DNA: TGTGCCAGACACGAACAGGGTCAATTCTACAATGAGCAGTTCTTC.

CDR3 in amino acids: CASSQSRVRGTEKLFF. The CDR3 bases are TGCGCCAGCAGTCAATCGAGAGTCCGTGGAACCGAAAAACTGTTTTTT. The rearrangement links TRBV23-1 to TRBJ1-4; unclear D gene. TRBV23-1 is given ORF status, its function remaining uncertain. There are 16 residues in the CDR3. V lost 0 bases to trimming and J lost 8 bases, with 16 bases between them.

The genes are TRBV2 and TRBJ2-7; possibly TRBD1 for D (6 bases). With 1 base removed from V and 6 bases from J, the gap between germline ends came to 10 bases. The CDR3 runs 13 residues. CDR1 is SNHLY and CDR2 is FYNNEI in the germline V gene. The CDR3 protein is CASSEGDTSEQYF. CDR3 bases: TGTGCCAGCAGTGAAGGGGACACATCCGAGCAGTACTTC.

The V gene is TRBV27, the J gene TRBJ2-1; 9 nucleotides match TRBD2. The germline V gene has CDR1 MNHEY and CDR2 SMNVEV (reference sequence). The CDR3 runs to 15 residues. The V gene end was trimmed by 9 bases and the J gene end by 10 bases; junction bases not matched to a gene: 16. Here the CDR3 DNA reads TGTGCCAGTTCCCCCCCTAGCGGGGTACCCCGAGAGCAGTTCTTC. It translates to CASSPPSGVPREQFF.